Below are 16 T cell receptor beta chains sequenced from a single sample in a study of T cells in Graves' hyperthyroidism and ophthalmopathy (dated by TCRdb to the late 2010s). Receptors were amplified or captured by multiplex PCR. The sample was run on an Illumina HiSeq 2000. The TCR beta CDR3 regions were amplified from RNA transcripts. The TCR CDR3 was subjected to a first round of RT-PCR using the HTBI primer set and the Qiagen OneStep RT-PCR kit. TCRdb reworked the public reads: Q25 trimming with fastp, MiXCR clone assembly, productive beta chains retained. Every CDR3 protein is listed once, alongside the most common genes and DNA of its rows. For this sample there are hundreds of thousands of distinct CDR3 sequences; about a sixth appear just once. The ten biggest clones cover under 20% of the sample. Input material: blood. The source of these receptors is a woman under 30 with Graves' ophthalmopathy.

This clonotype was seen ten or more times. The chain recombines TRBV30 with TRBJ2-7, with a tentative D call TRBD1 (6 bases). V lost 8 bases, J lost 4 bases, and 9 bases lay in between. The germline V gene encodes CDR1 GTSNPN and CDR2 SVGIG (reference sequence). This CDR3 contains 10 residues. DNA for the CDR3: TGTGCCCACGGACAGTACGAGCAGTACTTC. This sequence encodes CAHGQYEQYF.

This clonotype came up many times. This chain links TRBV20-1 with TRBJ2-1; D not resolved. The V gene lost 3 bases and the J gene lost 0 bases, with 9 bases spanning the gap. The CDR3 length is 14 residues. Looked up from germline, CDR1 is DFQATT and CDR2 is SNEGSKA (reference sequence). The CDR3 here is CSASLYSSYNEQFF. The CDR3 DNA reads TGCAGTGCTAGTCTATATAGCTCCTACAATGAGCAGTTCTTC.

The chain is built from TRBV12-3 or TRBV12-4 and TRBJ2-4, with TRBD1 as a possible D gene (5 bases). Trimming removed 2 bases at V and 0 bases at J, with 8 bases between. The CDR3 contains 15 residues. DNA for the CDR3: TGTGCCAGCAGTTTATTTAGGGGAGCCAAAAACATTCAGTACTTC. Its translation: CASSLFRGAKNIQYF.

This clonotype was detected many times. This chain joins TRBV6-1 and TRBJ2-1; 7 bases align to TRBD1. J gave up 5 bases and V 7 bases, and 14 bases lay outside the gene matches. Germline CDR1 reads MNHNS; CDR2 reads SASEGT. This CDR3 region has 16 residues. The CDR3 here is CASIRQRTGANNEQFF. CDR3 DNA sequence: TGTGCCAGCATTCGGCAGAGGACAGGTGCTAACAATGAGCAGTTCTTC.

The chain is built from TRBV19 and TRBJ2-1, with D uncertain. The CDR3 is 15 residues long. V lost 3 bases, J lost 0 bases, and 9 bases lay in between. Germline lookup yields CDR1 LNHDA and CDR2 SQIVND (reference sequence). CDR3 nucleotides: TGTGCCAGTAGTATCTGGGGAAGCTCCTACAATGAGCAGTTCTTC. It specifies CASSIWGSSYNEQFF.

Points on this clonotype: A junction end diverges from the germline sequence, so it may reflect a read error. CDR3 nucleotides: TGTGCTAGCAGCTTAGAGGCGGGGACGGGGCTCTACAATGAGCAGTTCTTC. Protein sequence: CASSLEAGTGLYNEQFF. V and J are TRBV7-6 and TRBJ2-1, with D perhaps matching TRBD2 (6 bases). CDR1 and CDR2 from the germline V gene are SGHVS and FNYEAQ. The CDR3 runs 17 residues.

This rearrangement joins TRBV20-1 to TRBJ2-1, with 8 bases identical to TRBD2. The CDR3 is 14 residues long. In germline, CDR1 is DFQATT, CDR2 SNEGSKA (reference sequence). The V segment lost 2 bases and the J segment 4 bases; nucleotides outside the gene matches: 4. The CDR3 spells CSARPAGEYNEQFF. CDR3 sequence (DNA): TGCAGTGCTAGACCAGCGGGAGAATACAATGAGCAGTTCTTC.

V usage is TRBV10-2 and J usage is TRBJ1-6; no reliable D call. CDR1 and CDR2 (germline): WSHSY, SAAADI. The CDR3 spans 13 residues. V was shortened by 2 bases and J by 7 bases, with 6 bases between the two germline ends. The CDR3 nucleotides are TGCGCCAGCAGTGAGCTTACCAATTCACCCCTCCACTTT. The encoded protein is CASSELTNSPLHF.

This clonotype came up many times. The chain joins TRBV7-3 to TRBJ2-7; D may match TRBD1 or TRBD2 (5 bases each). V was shortened by 0 bases and J by 5 bases, with 14 bases between the two germline ends. The CDR3 runs 15 residues. Germline V gives CDR1 SGHTA, CDR2 FQGTGA. In nucleotides, the CDR3 is TGTGCCAGCAGCTTAACGGGTGGGACGGTGGACGAGCAGTACTTC. It is translated as CASSLTGGTVDEQYF.

This chain connects TRBV4-2 to TRBJ1-3; 8 bases map to TRBD1. Germline values: CDR1 LGHNA, CDR2 YNFKEQ. Germline trimming cut 0 bases from V and 3 bases from J; bases unmatched to any gene: 4. The CDR3 extends over 16 amino acids. The CDR3 nucleotides are TGTGCCAGCAGCCAAGATGGCAGGGGGCTTGGAAACACCATATATTTT. Translation: CASSQDGRGLGNTIYF.

The V call is TRBV9, the J call TRBJ1-1; 7 bases line up with TRBD1. The CDR3 is 15 residues long. Germline V gene lookup returns CDR1 SGDLS and CDR2 YYNGEE. J was trimmed by 1 base and V by 4 bases; bases with no gene match: 7. The CDR3 sequence is CASSSRGQTNTEAFF. For the CDR3, the DNA is TGTGCCAGCAGCTCCCGGGGACAGACGAACACTGAAGCTTTCTTT.

Comments on this clonotype: A much larger clone differs by one base, so this may be a read error. The rearrangement uses TRBV2 and TRBJ1-1; D is unclear. Germline V lookup: CDR1 SNHLY, CDR2 FYNNEI. CDR3 length equals 14 residues. The CDR3 region has the DNA TGTGTCAGCAGAACCCCTATTTGGGACACTGAAGCTTTCTTT. Its translation is CVSRTPIWDTEAFF. The full variable domain, rest sourced from reference TRBV2 and TRBJ1-1, is EPEVTQTPSHQVTQMGQEVILRCVPISNHLYFYWYRQILGQKVEFLVSFYNNEISEKSEIFDDQFSVERPDGSNFTLKIRSTKLEDSAMYFCVSRTPIWDTEAFFGQGTRLTVV.

This clonotype was counted at least ten times. The chain couples TRBV2 to TRBJ2-3; 9 bases align to TRBD2. The CDR3 covers 15 residues. Germline-derived CDR1 and CDR2 are SNHLY and FYNNEI. The V and J ends lost 8 bases and 0 bases, in that order; junction bases with no gene match: 6. In DNA form, the CDR3 reads TGTGCCAGCTCCTATAGCGGGAGTAGCACAGATACGCAGTATTTT. Residues: CASSYSGSSTDTQYF.

This clonotype showed up just a few times. The chain recombines TRBV3-2 with TRBJ1-3. TRBV3-2 is a documented pseudogene. This CDR3 is built from 14 residues. This CDR3 reads CASSQGEGSSTIHF. The CDR3 DNA reads TGTGCCAGCAGCCAAGGGGAGGGTTCGAGCACCATACATTTT.

This clonotype was observed many times. V and J are TRBV10-3 and TRBJ1-2; 7 bases align to TRBD1. CDR3 size: 14 residues. Per germline, CDR1 ENHRY and CDR2 SYGVKD. V gave up 6 bases and J gave up 3 bases; unmatched junction bases: 7. CDR3 loop: CAIRRTGADYGYTF. The DNA of the CDR3 is TGTGCCATCAGAAGGACAGGTGCGGACTATGGCTACACCTTC.

This clonotype was counted at least ten times. V gene TRBV20-1 combines with J gene TRBJ2-3; TRBD2 matches 7 bases. Germline CDR1 reads DFQATT; CDR2 reads SNEGSKA (reference sequence). The CDR3 totals 16 residues. With V trimmed by 0 bases and J by 6 bases, 12 bases remained unmatched. CDR3 bases: TGCAGTGCTAGAGATCCGGGGGGAGGGGCAGGTGATACGCAGTATTTT. Encoded protein: CSARDPGGGAGDTQYF.